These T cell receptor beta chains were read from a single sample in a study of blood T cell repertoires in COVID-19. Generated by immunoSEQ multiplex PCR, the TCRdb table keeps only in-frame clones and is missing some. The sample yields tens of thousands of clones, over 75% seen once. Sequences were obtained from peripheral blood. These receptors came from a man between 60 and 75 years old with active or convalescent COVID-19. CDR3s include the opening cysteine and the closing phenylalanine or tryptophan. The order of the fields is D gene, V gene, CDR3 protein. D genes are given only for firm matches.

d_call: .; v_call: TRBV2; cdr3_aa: CASSGQGAEGYTF
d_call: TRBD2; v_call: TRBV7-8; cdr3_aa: CASNRGWTSGSRGTGELFF
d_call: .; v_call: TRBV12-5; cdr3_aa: CASGPLVGTQYF
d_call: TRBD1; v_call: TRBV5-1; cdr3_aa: CASSLEGAPDTQYF
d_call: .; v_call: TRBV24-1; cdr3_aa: CATSDPSGHSYNEQFF
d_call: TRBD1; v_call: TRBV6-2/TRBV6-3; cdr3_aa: CASSDPGQSYEQYF
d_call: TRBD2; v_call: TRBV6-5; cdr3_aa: CASSLIGGKETQYF
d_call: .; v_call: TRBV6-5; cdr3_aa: CASSQLEAYYEQYF
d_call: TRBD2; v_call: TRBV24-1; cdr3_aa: CATSDFRPSGILCEQYF
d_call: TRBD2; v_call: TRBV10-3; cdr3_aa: CAISGGTSGSYEQYF
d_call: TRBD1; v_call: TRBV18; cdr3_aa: CASSPGQGAPRDYGYTF
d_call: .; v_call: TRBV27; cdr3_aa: CASSPTGIQSPLHF
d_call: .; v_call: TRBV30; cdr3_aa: CAWSGRDRGYTF
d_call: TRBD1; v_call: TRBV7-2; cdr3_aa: CASSFLQTGEYSNQPQHF
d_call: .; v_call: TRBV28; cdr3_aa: CASSPAGVLGGINEKLFF
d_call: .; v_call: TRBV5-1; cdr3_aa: CASSNQAYEQYF
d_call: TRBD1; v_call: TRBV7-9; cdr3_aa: CASSRTGDTGELFF
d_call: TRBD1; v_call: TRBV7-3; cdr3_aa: CASSSQGGLGYGYTF
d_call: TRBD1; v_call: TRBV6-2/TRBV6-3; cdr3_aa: CASSYSKSAGGGGTEAFF
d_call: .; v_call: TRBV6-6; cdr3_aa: CASSKTADYGYTF
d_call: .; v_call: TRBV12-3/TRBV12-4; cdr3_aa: CASSASQQTQYF
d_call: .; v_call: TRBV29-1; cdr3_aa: CSVKGMNTEAFF
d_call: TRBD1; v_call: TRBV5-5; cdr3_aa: CASSLGQGFAGPQHF
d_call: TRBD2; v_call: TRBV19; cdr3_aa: CASSIGRRSGGPRETQYF
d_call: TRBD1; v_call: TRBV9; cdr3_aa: CASSVAPRTGEGSEKLFF
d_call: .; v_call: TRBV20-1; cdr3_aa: CSASRLGQETQYF
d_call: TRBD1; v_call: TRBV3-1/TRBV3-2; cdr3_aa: CASSQDLRTGGVNQPQHF
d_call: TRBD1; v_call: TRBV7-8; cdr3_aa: CASSLGQGWSQPQHF
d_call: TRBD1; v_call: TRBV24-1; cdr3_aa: CATSGQGNTEAFF
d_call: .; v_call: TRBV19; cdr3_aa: CASSIGSRRTEAFF
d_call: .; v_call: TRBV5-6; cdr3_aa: CASSPAGGDTEAFF
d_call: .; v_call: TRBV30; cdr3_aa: CAWGQSTDTQYF
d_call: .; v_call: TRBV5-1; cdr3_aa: CASSLPGPTDTQYF
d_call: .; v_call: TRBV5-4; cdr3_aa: CASSLGQTATNEKLFF
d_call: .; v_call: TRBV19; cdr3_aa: CASSIRGEQPQHF
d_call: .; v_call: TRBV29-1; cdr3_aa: CSVERGMNTEAFF
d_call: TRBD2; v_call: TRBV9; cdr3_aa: CASRASGKNTGELFF
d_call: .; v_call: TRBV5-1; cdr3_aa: CASSLVPGTGEKLFF
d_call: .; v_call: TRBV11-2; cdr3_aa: CASSPRGGVSEAFF